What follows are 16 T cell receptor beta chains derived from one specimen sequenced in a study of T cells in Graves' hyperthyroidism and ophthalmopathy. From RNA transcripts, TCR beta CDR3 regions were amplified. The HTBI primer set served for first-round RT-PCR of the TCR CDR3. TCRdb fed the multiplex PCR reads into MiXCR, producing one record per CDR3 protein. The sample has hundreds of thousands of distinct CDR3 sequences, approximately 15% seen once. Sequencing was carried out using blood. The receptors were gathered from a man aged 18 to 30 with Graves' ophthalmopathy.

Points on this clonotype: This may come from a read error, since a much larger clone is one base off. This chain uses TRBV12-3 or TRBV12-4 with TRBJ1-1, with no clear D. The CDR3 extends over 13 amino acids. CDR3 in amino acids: CAGSLSQGTEAFF. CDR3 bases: TGTGCCGGCAGTTTATCTCAAGGCACTGAAGCTTTCTTT.

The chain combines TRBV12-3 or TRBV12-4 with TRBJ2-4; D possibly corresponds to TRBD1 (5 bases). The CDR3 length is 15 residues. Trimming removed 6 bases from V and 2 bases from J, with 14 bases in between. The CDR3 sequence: CASSGQGSSKNIQYF. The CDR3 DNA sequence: TGTGCCAGCAGCGGTCAGGGTAGTTCCAAAAACATTCAGTACTTC.

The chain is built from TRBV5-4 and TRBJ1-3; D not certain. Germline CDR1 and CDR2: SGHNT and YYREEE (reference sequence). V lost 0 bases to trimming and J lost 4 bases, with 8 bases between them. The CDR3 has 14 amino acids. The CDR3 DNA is TGTGCCAGCAGCTTGGCGAAAACAGGAAACACCATATATTTT. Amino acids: CASSLAKTGNTIYF.

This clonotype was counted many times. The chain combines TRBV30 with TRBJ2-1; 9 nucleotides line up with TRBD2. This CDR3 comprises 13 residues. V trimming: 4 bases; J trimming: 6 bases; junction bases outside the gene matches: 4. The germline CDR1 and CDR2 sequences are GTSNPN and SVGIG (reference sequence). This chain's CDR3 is CAWNLAGLNEQFF. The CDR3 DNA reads TGTGCCTGGAACCTAGCGGGACTCAATGAGCAGTTCTTC.

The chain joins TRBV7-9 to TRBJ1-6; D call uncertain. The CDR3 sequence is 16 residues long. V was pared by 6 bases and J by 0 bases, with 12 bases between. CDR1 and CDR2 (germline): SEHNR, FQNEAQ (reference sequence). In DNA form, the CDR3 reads TGTGCCAGCAGTTCGCAGGCGAGCTCCTATAATTCACCCCTCCACTTT. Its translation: CASSSQASSYNSPLHF.

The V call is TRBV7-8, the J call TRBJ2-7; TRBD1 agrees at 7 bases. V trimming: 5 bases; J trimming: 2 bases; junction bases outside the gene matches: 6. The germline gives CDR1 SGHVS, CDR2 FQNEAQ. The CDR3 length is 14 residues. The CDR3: CASSIRQGTYEQYF. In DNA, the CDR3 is TGTGCCAGCAGCATCCGACAGGGTACCTACGAGCAGTACTTC.

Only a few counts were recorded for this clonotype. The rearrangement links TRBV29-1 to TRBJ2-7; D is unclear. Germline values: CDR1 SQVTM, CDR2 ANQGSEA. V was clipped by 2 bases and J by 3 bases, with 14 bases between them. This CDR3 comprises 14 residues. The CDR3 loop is CSVEIPEQFYEQYF. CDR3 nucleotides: TGCAGCGTTGAAATTCCGGAACAATTCTACGAGCAGTACTTC.

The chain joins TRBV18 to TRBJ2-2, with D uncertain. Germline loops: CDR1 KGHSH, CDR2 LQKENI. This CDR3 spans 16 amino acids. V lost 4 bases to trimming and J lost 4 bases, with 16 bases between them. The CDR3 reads CASSHPERWSTGELFF. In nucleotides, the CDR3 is TGTGCCAGCTCACATCCAGAGAGGTGGAGCACCGGGGAGCTGTTTTTT.

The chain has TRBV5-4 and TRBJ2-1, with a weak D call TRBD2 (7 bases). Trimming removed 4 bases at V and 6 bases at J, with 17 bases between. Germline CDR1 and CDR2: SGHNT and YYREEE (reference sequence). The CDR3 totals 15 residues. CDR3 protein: CASSPERGGLNEQFF. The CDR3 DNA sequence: TGTGCCAGCAGCCCGGAGAGGGGGGGCCTCAATGAGCAGTTCTTC.

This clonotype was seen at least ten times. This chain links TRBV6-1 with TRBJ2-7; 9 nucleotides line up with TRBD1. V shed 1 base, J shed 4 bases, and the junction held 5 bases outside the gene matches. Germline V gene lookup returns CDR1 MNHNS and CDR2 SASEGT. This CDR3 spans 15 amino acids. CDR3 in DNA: TGTGCCAGCAGTGAAGGTACAGGGGGCACGTACGAGCAGTACTTC. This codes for CASSEGTGGTYEQYF.

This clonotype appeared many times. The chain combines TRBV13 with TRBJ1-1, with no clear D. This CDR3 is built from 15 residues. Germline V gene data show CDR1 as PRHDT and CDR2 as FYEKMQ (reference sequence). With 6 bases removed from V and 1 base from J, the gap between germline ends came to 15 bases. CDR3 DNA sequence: TGTGCCAGCAGAACCGTCAACGGAAGGAACACTGAAGCTTTCTTT. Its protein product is CASRTVNGRNTEAFF.

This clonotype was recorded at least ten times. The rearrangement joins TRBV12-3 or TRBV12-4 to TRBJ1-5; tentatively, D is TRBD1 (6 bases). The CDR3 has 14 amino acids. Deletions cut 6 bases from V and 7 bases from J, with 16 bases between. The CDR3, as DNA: TGTGCCAGCAGACTAAATTGGGGGGCCCAGCCCCAGCATTTT. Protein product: CASRLNWGAQPQHF.

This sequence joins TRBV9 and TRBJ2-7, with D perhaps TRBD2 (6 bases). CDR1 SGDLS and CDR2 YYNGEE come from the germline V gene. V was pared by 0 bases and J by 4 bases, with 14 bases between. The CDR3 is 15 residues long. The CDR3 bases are TGTGCCAGCAGCGTAGGCGGGGAGAAGGTTTACGAGCAGTACTTC. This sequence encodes CASSVGGEKVYEQYF.

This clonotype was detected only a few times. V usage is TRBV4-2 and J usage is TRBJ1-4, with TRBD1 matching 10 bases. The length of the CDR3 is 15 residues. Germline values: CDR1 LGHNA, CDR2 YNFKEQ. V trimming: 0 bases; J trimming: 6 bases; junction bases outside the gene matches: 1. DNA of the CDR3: TGTGCCAGCAGCCAAGAAGGGACAGGGGATGAAAAACTGTTTTTT. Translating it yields CASSQEGTGDEKLFF.

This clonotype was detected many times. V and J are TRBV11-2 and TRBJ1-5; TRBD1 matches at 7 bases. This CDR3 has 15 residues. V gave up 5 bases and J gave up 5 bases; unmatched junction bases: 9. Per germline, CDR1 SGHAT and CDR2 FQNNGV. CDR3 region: CASSAQGDWHQPQHF. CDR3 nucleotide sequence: TGTGCCAGCAGCGCCCAGGGGGACTGGCATCAGCCCCAGCATTTT.

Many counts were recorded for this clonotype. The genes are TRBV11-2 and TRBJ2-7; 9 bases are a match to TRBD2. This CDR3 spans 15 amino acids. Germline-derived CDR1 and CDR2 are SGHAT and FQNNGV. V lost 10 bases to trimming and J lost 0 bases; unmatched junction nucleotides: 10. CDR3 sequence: CAISSQAGGSYEQYF. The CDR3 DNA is TGTGCCATTTCGTCCCAAGCGGGGGGCTCCTACGAGCAGTACTTC.